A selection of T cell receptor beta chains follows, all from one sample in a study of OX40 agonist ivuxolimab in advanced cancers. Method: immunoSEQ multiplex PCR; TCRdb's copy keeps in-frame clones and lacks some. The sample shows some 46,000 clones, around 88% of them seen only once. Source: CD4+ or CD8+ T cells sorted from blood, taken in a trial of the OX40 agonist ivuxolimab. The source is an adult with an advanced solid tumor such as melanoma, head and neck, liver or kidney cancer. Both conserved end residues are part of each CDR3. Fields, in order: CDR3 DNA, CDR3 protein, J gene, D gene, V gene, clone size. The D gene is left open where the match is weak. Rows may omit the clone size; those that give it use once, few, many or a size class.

cdr3_nt: TGTGCCATCCAAGCGACTCCTAACTATGGCTACACCTTC
cdr3_aa: CAIQATPNYGYTF
j_call: TRBJ1-2
d_call: -
v_call: TRBV6-1
clone_size: few

cdr3_nt: TGTGCCAGCAGCTTAGCGAACCGGGAAAATTCACCCCTCCACTTT
cdr3_aa: CASSLANRENSPLHF
j_call: TRBJ1-6
d_call: -
v_call: TRBV7-6
clone_size: -

cdr3_nt: TGTGCCAGTAGTATCTATGGAGGTGGCTCCTACAATGAGCAGTTCTTC
cdr3_aa: CASSIYGGGSYNEQFF
j_call: TRBJ2-1
d_call: -
v_call: TRBV19
clone_size: -

cdr3_nt: TGTGCCAGCAGTTTGGGGGGTAGCACAGATACGCAGTATTTT
cdr3_aa: CASSLGGSTDTQYF
j_call: TRBJ2-3
d_call: -
v_call: TRBV28
clone_size: -

cdr3_nt: TGTGCCAGCAGTCTCCCCGGGACAGGGCGTTCGAATGGCTACACCTTC
cdr3_aa: CASSLPGTGRSNGYTF
j_call: TRBJ1-2
d_call: TRBD1
v_call: TRBV28
clone_size: -

cdr3_nt: TGTGCCAGCAGCTTAGCGTCGCCGGGCCAGCCCCAGCATTTT
cdr3_aa: CASSLASPGQPQHF
j_call: TRBJ1-5
d_call: -
v_call: TRBV7-9
clone_size: -

cdr3_nt: TGCGCCAGCAGCTCCCATTTAGACAGAACCTACGAGCAGTACTTC
cdr3_aa: CASSSHLDRTYEQYF
j_call: TRBJ2-7
d_call: -
v_call: TRBV5-1
clone_size: -

cdr3_nt: TGTGCCAGCACAATACGGATTAATCAGCCCCAGCATTTT
cdr3_aa: CASTIRINQPQHF
j_call: TRBJ1-5
d_call: -
v_call: TRBV6-1
clone_size: -

cdr3_nt: TGTGCCAGCAGCTTATACGTCGGACAGGGGGTCGGCTACACCTTC
cdr3_aa: CASSLYVGQGVGYTF
j_call: TRBJ1-2
d_call: TRBD1
v_call: TRBV7-9
clone_size: -

cdr3_nt: TGCGCCAGCAGCCAAGATAATGCGGCAGGGAACCAGCCCCAGCATTTT
cdr3_aa: CASSQDNAAGNQPQHF
j_call: TRBJ1-5
d_call: -
v_call: TRBV4-1
clone_size: -

cdr3_nt: TGTGCCAGCAGCTTGGGGGGCCAGGAAGAGGACGAGCAGTACTTC
cdr3_aa: CASSLGGQEEDEQYF
j_call: TRBJ2-7
d_call: -
v_call: TRBV7-9
clone_size: -

cdr3_nt: TGTGCCAGCAGCTTACAGTCGATTAGCGGTAGCCTGAATACGCAGTATTTT
cdr3_aa: CASSLQSISGSLNTQYF
j_call: TRBJ2-3
d_call: -
v_call: TRBV7-8
clone_size: once

cdr3_nt: TGTGCCTGGAGTAGGATAGTAGGAACCGGGGAGCTGTTTTTT
cdr3_aa: CAWSRIVGTGELFF
j_call: TRBJ2-2
d_call: -
v_call: TRBV30
clone_size: few

cdr3_nt: TGTGCCACCAGCAGAGGTGGGACAGTTCAAGAGACCCAGTACTTC
cdr3_aa: CATSRGGTVQETQYF
j_call: TRBJ2-5
d_call: TRBD1
v_call: TRBV15
clone_size: -

cdr3_nt: TGTGCCAGCAGTTTAGGACAGGGGGCAAAATATGGCTACACCTTC
cdr3_aa: CASSLGQGAKYGYTF
j_call: TRBJ1-2
d_call: TRBD1
v_call: TRBV27
clone_size: once

cdr3_nt: TGTGCCAGCAGTTCAAGACCCCGTAGTTGGCAGTACTTC
cdr3_aa: CASSSRPRSWQYF
j_call: TRBJ2-7
d_call: -
v_call: TRBV6-6
clone_size: -

cdr3_nt: TGCAGCGTTGAAGATGGGACAGGGGTCGGGGCCAACGTCCTGACTTTC
cdr3_aa: CSVEDGTGVGANVLTF
j_call: TRBJ2-6
d_call: TRBD1
v_call: TRBV29-1
clone_size: -

cdr3_nt: TGTGCCAGCAGTTTCCCCCCCGCGCCGGGCACCTACGAGCAGTACTTC
cdr3_aa: CASSFPPAPGTYEQYF
j_call: TRBJ2-7
d_call: -
v_call: TRBV28
clone_size: -

cdr3_nt: TGTGCCAGCAGCTTGAAGTCTAGCGGGGGCGAGCAGTACTTC
cdr3_aa: CASSLKSSGGEQYF
j_call: TRBJ2-7
d_call: TRBD2
v_call: TRBV5-4
clone_size: few

cdr3_nt: TGTGCCAGCAGTCCGGGGACAGGGGCGAACTATGGCTACACCTTC
cdr3_aa: CASSPGTGANYGYTF
j_call: TRBJ1-2
d_call: TRBD1
v_call: TRBV2
clone_size: once

cdr3_nt: TGTGCCAGCTCACTCCAATGGGACAGGGGTACAGATACGCAGTATTTT
cdr3_aa: CASSLQWDRGTDTQYF
j_call: TRBJ2-3
d_call: TRBD1
v_call: TRBV18
clone_size: -

cdr3_nt: TGTGCCAGCTCATACCAGAGGCTAGCGGTCACAGATACGCAGTATTTT
cdr3_aa: CASSYQRLAVTDTQYF
j_call: TRBJ2-3
d_call: TRBD2
v_call: TRBV18
clone_size: once

cdr3_nt: TGTGCCAGCAGCGCCGTGGACAGCTCTGGGGCCAACGTCCTGACTTTC
cdr3_aa: CASSAVDSSGANVLTF
j_call: TRBJ2-6
d_call: -
v_call: TRBV11-2
clone_size: -

cdr3_nt: TGTGCCAGTAGTCCCCTTTATGCAGGGAACTATGGCTACACCTTC
cdr3_aa: CASSPLYAGNYGYTF
j_call: TRBJ1-2
d_call: -
v_call: TRBV19
clone_size: -